Each of the 19 T cell receptor beta chains below was sequenced from the same sample in a study of OX40 agonist ivuxolimab in advanced cancers. Here immunoSEQ multiplex PCR was the method, and the copy in TCRdb shows in-frame clones only, minus some. The data hold roughly 41,000 clones, with about nine tenths observed a single time. The source was CD4+ or CD8+ T cells sorted from blood, collected in a trial of the OX40 agonist ivuxolimab. These receptors came from an adult with an advanced solid tumor such as melanoma, head and neck, liver or kidney cancer.

This rearrangement joins TRBV4-3 to TRBJ1-2; D perhaps matches TRBD1 (5 bases). V was pared by 0 bases and J by 14 bases, with 13 bases between. The germline V gene has CDR1 LGHNA and CDR2 YSLEER. The CDR3 runs 12 residues. The CDR3 region has the DNA TGCGCCAGCAGCCAAGAGGGGGTAGGGCAGACCTTC. Its translation: CASSQEGVGQTF.

The rearrangement joins TRBV28 to TRBJ2-5; D might be TRBD1 (5 bases). CDR3 length equals 13 residues. Trimming cost V 6 bases and J 2 bases, with 10 bases left between them. The germline gives CDR1 MDHEN, CDR2 SYDVKM. DNA of the CDR3: TGTGCCAGCAGCCTGACAGAGCAAGAGACCCAGTACTTC. Amino acids: CASSLTEQETQYF.

This sequence joins TRBV5-4 and TRBJ1-2; D is perhaps TRBD1 (5 bases). V lost 4 bases, J lost 7 bases, and 17 bases lay in between. Germline CDR1 is SGHNT and CDR2 is YYREEE (reference sequence). The CDR3 consists of 14 residues. The CDR3 spells CASSLRDPWSGYTF. CDR3 nucleotide sequence: TGTGCCAGCAGCCTTAGGGACCCCTGGAGTGGCTACACCTTC.

This sequence joins TRBV5-6 and TRBJ2-7; possible D gene TRBD1, 9 bases. Looked up from germline, CDR1 is SGHDT and CDR2 is YYEEEE. The CDR3 contains 17 residues. The V end was cut by 4 bases, the J end by 3 bases, with 23 bases between. CDR3 DNA sequence: TGTGCCAGCAGCCGGGGGACAGGGAAGGGACTAGACTACGAGCAGTACTTC. Its protein is CASSRGTGKGLDYEQYF.

This clone was counted once. The chain carries TRBV6-5 and TRBJ2-7; 8 nucleotides align to TRBD1. J gave up 4 bases and V 2 bases, and 4 bases lay outside the gene matches. The CDR3 is 14 amino acids. In germline, CDR1 is MNHEY, CDR2 SVGAGI. CDR3 coding DNA: TGTGCCAGCAGTTACGACAGGGGAAGTTACGAGCAGTACTTC. Translated: CASSYDRGSYEQYF.

The chain uses TRBV20-1 and TRBJ2-5; no firm D call. Trimming cost V 6 bases and J 5 bases, with 7 bases left between them. Per the germline V gene, CDR1 is DFQATT and CDR2 is SNEGSKA (reference sequence). This CDR3 spans 10 amino acids. The CDR3 region is CSAKRETQYF. The CDR3 DNA reads TGCAGTGCCAAAAGGGAGACCCAGTACTTC.

The J gene is TRBJ1-2, the V gene TRBV28; D perhaps matches TRBD1 (5 bases). Germline loops: CDR1 MDHEN, CDR2 SYDVKM. CDR3 length equals 14 residues. With 1 base removed from V and 4 bases from J, the gap between germline ends came to 10 bases. CDR3: CASSLFRASYGYTF. CDR3 DNA sequence: TGTGCCAGCAGTTTATTCAGGGCCAGCTATGGCTACACCTTC.

This chain joins TRBV7-2 and TRBJ2-7; D might be TRBD1 (5 bases). Germline CDR1 reads SGHTA; CDR2 reads FQGNSA. V lost 5 bases and J 3 bases, leaving 14 bases between the germline ends. This CDR3 is built from 14 residues. CDR3 amino acids: CASSPEADSYEQYF. The CDR3 DNA reads as TGTGCCAGCAGCCCCGAAGCTGACAGCTACGAGCAGTACTTC.

The genes are TRBV11-3 and TRBJ2-1; D remains unclear. The CDR3 runs to 12 residues. Trimming took 1 base from V and 6 from J, leaving 4 bases between them. Germline lookup yields CDR1 SGHNT and CDR2 YENEEA. CDR3 in amino acids: CASSLGLNEQFF. CDR3 nucleotides: TGTGCCAGCAGCTTAGGACTCAATGAGCAGTTCTTC.

The chain recombines TRBV7-9 with TRBJ2-3, with D uncertain. Germline CDR1 reads SEHNR; CDR2 reads FQNEAQ (reference sequence). This CDR3 has 12 amino acids. V shed 5 bases and J shed 4 bases, with 7 bases lying between them. In DNA form, the CDR3 reads TGTGCCAGCAGCGAAGGGTCAGATACGCAGTATTTT. Its protein product is CASSEGSDTQYF.

This chain connects TRBV2 to TRBJ2-5; D possibly matches TRBD1 or TRBD2 (5 bases each). Germline assignment: CDR1 SNHLY and CDR2 FYNNEI. The CDR3 length is 16 residues. V gave up 6 bases and J gave up 4 bases, with 21 bases separating them. The CDR3 region is CASSREGPAGAETQYF. The CDR3 coding sequence is TGTGCCAGCAGCAGAGAGGGCCCAGCTGGGGCAGAGACCCAGTACTTC.

This chain joins TRBV13 and TRBJ2-3; D is ambiguous. CDR1 is PRHDT, CDR2 FYEKMQ, per germline (reference sequence). The CDR3 runs to 16 residues. Trimming stripped 1 base from V and 5 bases from J, with 16 bases between. CDR3 DNA: TGTGCCAGCAGCTTAGTGATGGGGTCACGTGGAGATACGCAGTATTTT. Amino acid sequence: CASSLVMGSRGDTQYF.

The chain uses TRBV5-4 and TRBJ2-7, with TRBD2 matching 10 bases. Germline values: CDR1 SGHNT, CDR2 YYREEE (reference sequence). This CDR3 has 14 residues. V lost 4 bases, J lost 3 bases, and 4 bases stayed unmatched. CDR3 region: CASSLRTSGYEQYF. The CDR3 region has the DNA TGTGCCAGCAGCCTCCGGACTAGCGGCTACGAGCAGTACTTC.

J is TRBJ2-5 and V is TRBV7-6, with 7 bases that match TRBD1. Unmatched junction bases numbered 8, after V lost 5 bases and J lost 2 bases. Germline CDR1 and CDR2: SGHVS and FNYEAQ. This CDR3 has 15 amino acids. DNA of the CDR3: TGTGCCAGCAGCGACCGGGACAGAGTACAAGAGACCCAGTACTTC. Encoded protein: CASSDRDRVQETQYF.

The genes are TRBV7-8 and TRBJ2-3, with TRBD2 matching 8 bases. V gave up 6 bases and J gave up 2 bases; unmatched junction bases: 4. The CDR3 consists of 14 residues. CDR1 is SGHVS, CDR2 FQNEAQ, per germline. CDR3 in DNA: TGTGCCAGCAGGCTAGCGGGCTACACAGATACGCAGTATTTT. Protein sequence: CASRLAGYTDTQYF.

The V call is TRBV4-1, the J call TRBJ2-1; possibly TRBD1 for D (6 bases). This CDR3 has 17 residues. Per germline, CDR1 MGHRA and CDR2 YSYEKL. Trimming cost V 4 bases and J 6 bases, with 22 bases left between them. Here the CDR3 DNA reads TGCGCCAGCAGCCGACAAATCCGGGAAAGGGGGTCCAATGAGCAGTTCTTC. Protein product: CASSRQIRERGSNEQFF.

The table lists this clone with a count of one. The chain combines TRBV15 with TRBJ2-1, with D possibly matching TRBD1 (5 bases). Trimming removed 5 bases from V and 0 bases from J, with 14 bases in between. Per germline, CDR1 LNHNV and CDR2 YYDKDF (reference sequence). This CDR3 has 16 residues. The CDR3 nucleotides are TGTGCCACCAGCTCAGAGATCAGGGCCTCCTACAATGAGCAGTTCTTC. It codes for CATSSEIRASYNEQFF.

V usage is TRBV27 and J usage is TRBJ2-7, with unresolved D. Germline V CDR1 and CDR2: MNHEY, SMNVEV (reference sequence). Deletions cut 10 bases from V and 2 bases from J, with 21 bases between. This CDR3 is 15 amino acids long. DNA for the CDR3: TGTGCCACTTGCCCGGTCGGACGTGCCCCCTACGAGCAGTACTTC. It encodes CATCPVGRAPYEQYF.

The rearrangement uses TRBV19 and TRBJ2-7; tentative D call: TRBD2 (6 bases). The germline CDR1 and CDR2 sequences are LNHDA and SQIVND (reference sequence). The CDR3 runs 14 residues. V dropped 5 bases and J dropped 0 bases, with 11 bases sitting between them. CDR3 bases: TGTGCCAGTAGTTTAGCGGCAAGCTCCTACGAGCAGTACTTC. Residues: CASSLAASSYEQYF.